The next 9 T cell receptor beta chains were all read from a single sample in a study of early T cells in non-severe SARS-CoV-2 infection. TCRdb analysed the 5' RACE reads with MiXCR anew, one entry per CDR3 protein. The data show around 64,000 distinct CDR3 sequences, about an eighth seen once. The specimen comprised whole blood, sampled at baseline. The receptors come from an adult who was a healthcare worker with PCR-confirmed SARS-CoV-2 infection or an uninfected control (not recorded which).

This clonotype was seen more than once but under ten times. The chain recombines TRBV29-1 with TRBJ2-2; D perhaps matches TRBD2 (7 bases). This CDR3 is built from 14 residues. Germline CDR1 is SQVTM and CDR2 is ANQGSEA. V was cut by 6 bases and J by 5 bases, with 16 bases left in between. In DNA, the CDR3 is TGCAGCGTCAAAGGACAGCGGGATACCGGGGAGCTGTTTTTT. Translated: CSVKGQRDTGELFF.

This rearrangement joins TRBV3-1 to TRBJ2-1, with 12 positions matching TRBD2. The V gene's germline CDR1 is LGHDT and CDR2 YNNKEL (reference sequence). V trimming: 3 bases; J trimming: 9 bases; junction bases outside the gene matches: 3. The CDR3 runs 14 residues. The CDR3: CASSQASGGVEQFF. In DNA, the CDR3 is TGTGCCAGCAGCCAGGCTAGCGGGGGGGTTGAGCAGTTCTTC.

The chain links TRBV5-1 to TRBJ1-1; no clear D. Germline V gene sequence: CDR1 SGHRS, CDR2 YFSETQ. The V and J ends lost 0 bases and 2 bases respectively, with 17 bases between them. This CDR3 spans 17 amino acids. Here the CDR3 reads CASSLGALPPLNTEAFF. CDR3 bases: TGCGCCAGCAGCTTGGGGGCCCTTCCACCTTTAAACACTGAAGCTTTCTTT.

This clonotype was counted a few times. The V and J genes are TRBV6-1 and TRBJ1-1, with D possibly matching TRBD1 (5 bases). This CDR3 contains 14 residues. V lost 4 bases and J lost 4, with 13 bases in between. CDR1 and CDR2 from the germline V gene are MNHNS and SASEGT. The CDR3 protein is CASSAYQGVTEAFF. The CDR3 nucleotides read TGTGCCAGCAGTGCCTATCAGGGTGTCACTGAAGCTTTCTTT.

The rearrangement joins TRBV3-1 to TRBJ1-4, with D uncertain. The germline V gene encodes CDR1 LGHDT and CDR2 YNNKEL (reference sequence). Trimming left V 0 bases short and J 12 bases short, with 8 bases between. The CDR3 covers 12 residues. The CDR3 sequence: CASSQEVSELFF. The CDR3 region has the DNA TGTGCCAGCAGCCAAGAAGTCAGCGAACTGTTTTTT. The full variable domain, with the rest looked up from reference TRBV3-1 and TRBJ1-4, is DTAVSQTPKYLVTQMGNDKSIKCEQNLGHDTMYWYKQDSKKFLKIMFSYNNKELIINETVPNRFSPKSPDKAHLNLHINSLELGDSAVYFCASSQEVSELFFGSGTQLSVL.

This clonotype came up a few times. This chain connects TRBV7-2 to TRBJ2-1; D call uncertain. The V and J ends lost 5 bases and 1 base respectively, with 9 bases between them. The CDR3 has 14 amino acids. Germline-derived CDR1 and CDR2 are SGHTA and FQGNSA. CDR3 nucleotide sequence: TGTGCCAGCAGCCTCGGCAGGTCCTACAATGAGCAGTTCTTC. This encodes CASSLGRSYNEQFF.

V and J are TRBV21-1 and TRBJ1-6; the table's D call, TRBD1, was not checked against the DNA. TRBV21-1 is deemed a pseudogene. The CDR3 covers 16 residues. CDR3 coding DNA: TGTGCCAGCAGCGCGGGTCCGGGGTCCTATAATTCACCCCTCCACTTT. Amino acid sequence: CASSAGPGSYNSPLHF.

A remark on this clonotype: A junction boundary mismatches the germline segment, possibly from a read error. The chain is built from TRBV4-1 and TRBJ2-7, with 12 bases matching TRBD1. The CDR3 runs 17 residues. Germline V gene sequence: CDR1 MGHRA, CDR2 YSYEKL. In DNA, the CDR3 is TGCACCAGCAGCTATCTGACAACGGGACAGGGGGCTCGGGAGCAGTACTTC. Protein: CTSSYLTTGQGAREQYF.

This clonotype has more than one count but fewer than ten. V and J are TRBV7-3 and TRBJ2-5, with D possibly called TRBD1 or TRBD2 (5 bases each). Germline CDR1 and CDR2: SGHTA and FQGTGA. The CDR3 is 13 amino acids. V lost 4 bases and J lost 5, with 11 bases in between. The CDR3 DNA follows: TGTGCCAGCAGCTCCAACGAGGGGGAGACCCAGTACTTC. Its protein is CASSSNEGETQYF.